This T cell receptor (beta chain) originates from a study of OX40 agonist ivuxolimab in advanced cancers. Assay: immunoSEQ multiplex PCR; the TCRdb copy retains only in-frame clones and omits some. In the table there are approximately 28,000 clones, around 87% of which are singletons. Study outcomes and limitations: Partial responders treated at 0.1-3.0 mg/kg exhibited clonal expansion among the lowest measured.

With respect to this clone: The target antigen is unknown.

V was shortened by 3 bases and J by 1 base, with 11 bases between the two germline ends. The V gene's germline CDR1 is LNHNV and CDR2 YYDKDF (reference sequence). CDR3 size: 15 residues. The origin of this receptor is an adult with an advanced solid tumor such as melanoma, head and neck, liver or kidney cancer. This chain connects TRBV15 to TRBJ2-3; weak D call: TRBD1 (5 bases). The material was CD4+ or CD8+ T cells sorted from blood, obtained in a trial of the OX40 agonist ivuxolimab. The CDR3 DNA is TGTGCCACCAGCAGGGAAGGGGCCCGCACAGATACGCAGTATTTT. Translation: CATSREGARTDTQYF.